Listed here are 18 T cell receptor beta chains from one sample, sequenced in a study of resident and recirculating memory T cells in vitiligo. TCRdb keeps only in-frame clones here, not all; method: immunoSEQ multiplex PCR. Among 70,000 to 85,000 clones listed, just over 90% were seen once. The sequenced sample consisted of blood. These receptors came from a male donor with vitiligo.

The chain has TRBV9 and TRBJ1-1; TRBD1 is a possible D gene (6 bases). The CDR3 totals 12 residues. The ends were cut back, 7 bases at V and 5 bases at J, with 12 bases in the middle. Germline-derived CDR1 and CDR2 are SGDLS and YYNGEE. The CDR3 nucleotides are TGTGCCAGCCAGGGGTCCGGGACTGAAGCTTTCTTT. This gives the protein CASQGSGTEAFF.

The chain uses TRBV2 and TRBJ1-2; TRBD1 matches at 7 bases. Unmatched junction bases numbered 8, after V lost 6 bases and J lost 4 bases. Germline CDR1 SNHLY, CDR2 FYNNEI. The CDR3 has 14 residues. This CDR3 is CASRVDPGGYGYTF. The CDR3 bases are TGTGCCAGCAGAGTTGACCCAGGGGGCTATGGCTACACCTTC.

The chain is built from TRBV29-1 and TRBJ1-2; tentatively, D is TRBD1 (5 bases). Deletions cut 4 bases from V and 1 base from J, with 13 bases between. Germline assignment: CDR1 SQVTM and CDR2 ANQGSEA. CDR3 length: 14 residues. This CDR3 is CSVGQDSDNYGYTF. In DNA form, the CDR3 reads TGCAGCGTTGGGCAAGACAGTGATAACTATGGCTACACCTTC.

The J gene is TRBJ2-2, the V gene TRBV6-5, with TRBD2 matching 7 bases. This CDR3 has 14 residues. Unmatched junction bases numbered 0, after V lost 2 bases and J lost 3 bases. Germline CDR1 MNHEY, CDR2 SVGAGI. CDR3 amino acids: CASSYGGDTGELFF. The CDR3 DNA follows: TGTGCCAGCAGTTACGGGGGGGACACCGGGGAGCTGTTTTTT.

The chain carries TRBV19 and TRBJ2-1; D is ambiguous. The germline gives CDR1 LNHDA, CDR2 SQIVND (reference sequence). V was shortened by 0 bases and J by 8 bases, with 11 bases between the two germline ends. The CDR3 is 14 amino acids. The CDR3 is CASSIDVFRDEQFF. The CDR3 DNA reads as TGTGCCAGTAGTATAGATGTATTCCGGGATGAGCAGTTCTTC.

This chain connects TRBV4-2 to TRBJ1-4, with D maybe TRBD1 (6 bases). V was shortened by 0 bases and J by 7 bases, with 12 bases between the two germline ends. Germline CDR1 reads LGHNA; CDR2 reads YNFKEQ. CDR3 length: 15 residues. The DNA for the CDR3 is TGTGCCAGCAGCCAAGATTGGACAGTTGGTGAAAAACTGTTTTTT. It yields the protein CASSQDWTVGEKLFF.

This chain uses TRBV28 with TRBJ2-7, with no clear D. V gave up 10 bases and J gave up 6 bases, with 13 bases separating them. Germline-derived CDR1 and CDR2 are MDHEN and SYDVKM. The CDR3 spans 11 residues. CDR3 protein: CATLTQSEQYF. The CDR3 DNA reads TGTGCCACCCTAACACAGAGCGAGCAGTACTTC. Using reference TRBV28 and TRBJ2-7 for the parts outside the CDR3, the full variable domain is DVKVTQSSRYLVKRTGEKVFLECVQDMDHENMFWYRQDPGLGLRLIYFSYDVKMKEKGDIPEGYSVSREKKERFSLILESASTNQTSMYLCATLTQSEQYFGPGTRLTVT.

The CDR3 nucleotides read TGTGCCAGCAGCCACCCGTCCGGGACAGGGGAGTTTATCACTGAAGCTTTCTTT. Its translation: CASSHPSGTGEFITEAFF. This sequence joins TRBV7-2 and TRBJ1-1; 10 bases map to TRBD1. The germline gives CDR1 SGHTA, CDR2 FQGNSA. Trimming removed 5 bases from V and 4 bases from J; junction bases left unmatched: 16. The CDR3 is made up of 18 amino acids.

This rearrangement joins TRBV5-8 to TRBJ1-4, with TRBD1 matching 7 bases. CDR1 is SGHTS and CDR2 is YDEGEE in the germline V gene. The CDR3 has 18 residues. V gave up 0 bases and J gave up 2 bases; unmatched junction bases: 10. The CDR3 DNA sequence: TGTGCCAGCAGCTTGGTCTGGGACAGCCCGGCGACTAATGAAAAACTGTTTTTT. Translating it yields CASSLVWDSPATNEKLFF. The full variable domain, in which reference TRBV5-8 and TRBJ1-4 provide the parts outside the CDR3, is EAGVTQSPTHLIKTRGQQATLRCSPISGHTSVYWYQQALGLGLQFLLWYDEGEERNRGNFPPRFSGRQFPNYSSELNVNALELEDSALYLCASSLVWDSPATNEKLFFGSGTQLSVL.

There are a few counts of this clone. The CDR3 reads CATSRGDIEAFF. As DNA, the CDR3 is TGTGCCACCAGCAGAGGGGACATTGAAGCTTTCTTT. The V gene is TRBV15, the J gene TRBJ1-1; maybe TRBD1 (6 bases). Germline V gene data show CDR1 as LNHNV and CDR2 as YYDKDF (reference sequence). The V end lost 1 base, the J end lost 7 bases, and 7 bases lay between the germline ends. The CDR3 has 12 amino acids.

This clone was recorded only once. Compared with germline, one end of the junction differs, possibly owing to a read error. DNA for the CDR3: TGTGCCGGCAGCTTATCAGGAGGGGATTATGGCTACACCTTC. It yields the protein CAGSLSGGDYGYTF. The chain links TRBV7-3 to TRBJ1-2, with TRBD1 as a possible D gene (5 bases). Germline-derived CDR1 and CDR2 are SGHTA and FQGTGA. The CDR3 totals 14 residues.

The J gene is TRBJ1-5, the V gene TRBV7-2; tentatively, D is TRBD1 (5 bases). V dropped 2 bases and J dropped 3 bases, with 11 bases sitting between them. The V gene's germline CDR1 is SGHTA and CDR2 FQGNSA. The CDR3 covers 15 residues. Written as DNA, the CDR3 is TGTGCCAGCAGCTTACAGGGAATCTTCAATCAGCCCCAGCATTTT. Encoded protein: CASSLQGIFNQPQHF. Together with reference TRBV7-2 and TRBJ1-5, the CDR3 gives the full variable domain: GAGVSQSPSNKVTEKGKDVELRCDPISGHTALYWYRQSLGQGLEFLIYFQGNSAPDKSGLPSDRFSAERTGGSVSTLTIQRTQQEDSAVYLCASSLQGIFNQPQHFGDGTRLSIL.

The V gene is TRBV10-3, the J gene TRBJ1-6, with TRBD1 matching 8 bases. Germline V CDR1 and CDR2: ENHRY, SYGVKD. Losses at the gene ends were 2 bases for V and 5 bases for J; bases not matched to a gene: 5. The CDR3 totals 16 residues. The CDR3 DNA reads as TGTGCCATCAGTGAGCGTTCGACAGGGGATAATTCACCCCTCCACTTT. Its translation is CAISERSTGDNSPLHF.

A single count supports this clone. The CDR3 DNA reads TGTGCCAGCAGTAAACGTGCAACAGGTTTTAATTCACCCCTCCACTTT. It is translated as CASSKRATGFNSPLHF. The rearrangement joins TRBV2 to TRBJ1-6; D possibly corresponds to TRBD1 (5 bases). The CDR3 totals 16 residues. Looked up from germline, CDR1 is SNHLY and CDR2 is FYNNEI. V was pared by 5 bases and J by 6 bases, with 17 bases between.

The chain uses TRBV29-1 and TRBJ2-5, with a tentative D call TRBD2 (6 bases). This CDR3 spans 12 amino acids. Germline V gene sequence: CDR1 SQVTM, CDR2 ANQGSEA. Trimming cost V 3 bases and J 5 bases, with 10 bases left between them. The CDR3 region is CSVDLARETQYF. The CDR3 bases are TGCAGCGTTGACCTAGCGCGCGAGACCCAGTACTTC.

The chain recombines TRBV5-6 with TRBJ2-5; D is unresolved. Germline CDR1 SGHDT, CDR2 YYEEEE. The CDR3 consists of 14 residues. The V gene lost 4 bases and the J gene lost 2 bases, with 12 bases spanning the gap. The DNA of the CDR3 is TGTGCCAGCAGCCCGTACCCTAGGCAAGAGACCCAGTACTTC. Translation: CASSPYPRQETQYF.

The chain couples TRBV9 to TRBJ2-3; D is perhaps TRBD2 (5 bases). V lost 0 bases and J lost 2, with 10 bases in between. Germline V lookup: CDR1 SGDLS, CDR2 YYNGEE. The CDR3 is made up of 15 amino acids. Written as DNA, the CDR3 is TGTGCCAGCAGCGTAGTTTCGGGAACCACAGATACGCAGTATTTT. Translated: CASSVVSGTTDTQYF.

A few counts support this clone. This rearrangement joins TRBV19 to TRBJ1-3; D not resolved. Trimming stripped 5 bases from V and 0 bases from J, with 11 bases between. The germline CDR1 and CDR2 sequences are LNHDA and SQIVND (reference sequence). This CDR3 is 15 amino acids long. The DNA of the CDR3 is TGTGCCAGTAGTTGGGCATCCTCCTCTGGAAACACCATATATTTT. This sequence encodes CASSWASSSGNTIYF.